These 25 T cell receptor beta chains originate from one sample sequenced in a study of CD8 T cells in ankylosing spondylitis. TCRdb reanalysed the 5' RACE reads using MiXCR and keeps one entry per CDR3 protein. The sample holds a few hundred thousand distinct CDR3 sequences; 18% are singletons and the top ten take approximately 46%. The antigens for these receptors are not known. Overall study findings and caveats: For ankylosing spondylitis blood, a TCR beta motif of roughly 8 highly homologous variants appeared characteristic.

Sequenced material: blood, either unsorted or a sorted T cell fraction (not recorded which). These receptors all come from a male donor with ankylosing spondylitis.

This clonotype was recorded at least ten times. This rearrangement joins TRBV12-3 or TRBV12-4 to TRBJ2-3, with D unresolved. The length of the CDR3 is 15 residues. The germline V and J ends were trimmed by 3 bases and 3 bases, with 13 bases remaining between them. The CDR3 reads CASSFVYLETDTQYF. CDR3 in DNA: TGTGCCAGCAGTTTTGTCTACCTGGAGACAGATACGCAGTATTTT.

V is TRBV5-1 and J is TRBJ1-3, with 7 bases fitting TRBD1. This CDR3 region has 15 residues. Germline V gives CDR1 SGHRS, CDR2 YFSETQ. V dropped 6 bases and J dropped 4; count of bases not matched to a gene: 10. The CDR3 loop is CASTSPTGLGNTIYF. The CDR3 nucleotides read TGCGCCAGCACCTCCCCGACAGGGTTAGGAAACACCATATATTTT.

The V and J genes are TRBV5-1 and TRBJ2-2; the D gene is possibly TRBD1 (6 bases). V was trimmed by 2 bases and J by 2 bases, leaving 10 bases between them. The CDR3 is 15 amino acids. Germline V gene sequence: CDR1 SGHRS, CDR2 YFSETQ. The CDR3 reads CASSFSQGNTGELFF. The CDR3 region has the DNA TGCGCCAGCAGCTTCTCACAGGGCAACACCGGGGAGCTGTTTTTT.

At least ten counts were recorded for this clonotype. This CDR3 reads CASSFGGAEAFF. CDR3 in DNA: TGTGCCAGCAGTTTCGGGGGCGCTGAAGCTTTCTTT. The chain joins TRBV12-3 or TRBV12-4 to TRBJ1-1, with D possibly matching TRBD1 (6 bases). The CDR3 spans 12 residues. V lost 3 bases to trimming and J lost 6 bases, with 8 bases between them.

The CDR3 nucleotides read TGTGCCAGCAGCTTAGGGTGGAGAGTCCCGGGACACCAAGTATCTGGGGCCAACGTCCTGACTTTC. Protein product: CASSLGWRVPGHQVSGANVLTF. The chain carries TRBV11-3 and TRBJ2-6; a weak D match, TRBD1 (6 bases). This CDR3 comprises 22 residues. The V gene's germline CDR1 is SGHNT and CDR2 YENEEA. V lost 1 base to trimming and J lost 1 base, with 26 bases between them.

V gene TRBV25-1 combines with J gene TRBJ2-2; D remains unclear. V was shortened by 8 bases and J by 0 bases, with 10 bases between the two germline ends. The CDR3 runs 14 residues. Germline V lookup: CDR1 MGHDK, CDR2 SYGVNS. CDR3 amino acids: CASQAAANTGELFF. As DNA, the CDR3 is TGTGCCAGCCAGGCAGCCGCGAACACCGGGGAGCTGTTTTTT.

The chain recombines TRBV28 with TRBJ2-3; 9 bases are shared with TRBD2. V shed 8 bases and J 1 base; nucleotides not matched to a gene: 10. Germline V lookup: CDR1 MDHEN, CDR2 SYDVKM. The length of the CDR3 is 16 residues. This CDR3 is CASPRVREGRTDTQYF. DNA of the CDR3: TGTGCCAGCCCCCGGGTGCGGGAGGGCCGCACAGATACGCAGTATTTT.

The CDR3 sequence is CASSHRTSGDYNEQFF. The CDR3 DNA follows: TGTGCCAGCAGCCATCGGACTAGCGGGGATTACAATGAGCAGTTCTTC. This chain uses TRBV9 with TRBJ2-1, with 12 bases fitting TRBD2. The CDR3 has 16 residues. V was clipped by 4 bases and J by 4 bases; unmatched bases: 6. Germline lookup yields CDR1 SGDLS and CDR2 YYNGEE.

The chain is built from TRBV12-3 or TRBV12-4 and TRBJ1-1; no clear D gene. CDR3 length: 15 amino acids. Deletions cut 2 bases from V and 3 bases from J, with 13 bases between. The CDR3 DNA reads as TGTGCCAGCAGTTTATCCGAGGTTGGGTACACTGAAGCTTTCTTT. Translated, it gives CASSLSEVGYTEAFF.

This clonotype came up a few times. The chain uses TRBV20-1 and TRBJ2-1, with 8 bases identical to TRBD2. The junction had 1 base not matched to a gene; V was cut back by 2 bases and J by 4 bases. CDR1 and CDR2 (germline): DFQATT, SNEGSKA (reference sequence). The length of the CDR3 is 13 residues. Here the CDR3 reads CSARTSGYNEQFF. The CDR3 coding sequence is TGCAGTGCTAGAACTAGCGGTTACAATGAGCAGTTCTTC.

The sample holds many counts of this clonotype. The CDR3 nucleotides are TGCGCCAGCAGCTTGGGGGCGGGAGGTCTCGATGAGCAGTTCTTC. Translated, it gives CASSLGAGGLDEQFF. The V gene is TRBV5-1, the J gene TRBJ2-1; 8 positions agree with TRBD2. Trimming removed 0 bases from V and 8 bases from J; junction bases left unmatched: 7. This CDR3 region has 15 residues. CDR1 SGHRS and CDR2 YFSETQ come from the germline V gene.

This sequence joins TRBV7-9 and TRBJ1-2; a weak D match, TRBD1 (5 bases). The CDR3 has 16 amino acids. CDR1 is SEHNR and CDR2 is FQNEAQ in the germline V gene (reference sequence). Trimming stripped 1 base from V and 5 bases from J, with 17 bases between. The CDR3 DNA follows: TGTGCCAGCAGCTTAGAGGCAGGGCAAATTATGTATGGCTACACCTTC. This encodes CASSLEAGQIMYGYTF. Full variable domain (rest looked up from reference TRBV7-9 and TRBJ1-2): DTGVSQNPRHKITKRGQNVTFRCDPISEHNRLYWYRQTLGQGPEFLTYFQNEAQLEKSRLLSDRFSAERPKGSFSTLEIQRTEQGDSAMYLCASSLEAGQIMYGYTFGSGTRLTVV.

V usage is TRBV7-6 and J usage is TRBJ2-3, with D unclear. V lost 4 bases and J 4 bases, leaving 9 bases between the germline ends. Germline assignment: CDR1 SGHVS and CDR2 FNYEAQ. The CDR3 runs to 13 residues. The CDR3 coding sequence is TGTGCCAGCAGCTCACATGAGGCAGATACGCAGTATTTT. Translated: CASSSHEADTQYF.

The sample holds a few counts of this clonotype. The CDR3 coding sequence is TGTGCCAGCAGTTTATGGGGGACAGGGGCGGCCCAAGAGACCCAGTACTTC. Its protein is CASSLWGTGAAQETQYF. This chain uses TRBV27 with TRBJ2-5; the match to TRBD1 covers 10 bases. Unmatched junction bases numbered 6, after V lost 1 base and J lost 1 base. This CDR3 comprises 17 residues. Germline CDR1 and CDR2: MNHEY and SMNVEV (reference sequence).

There are a few counts of this clonotype. The CDR3 coding sequence is TGTGCCAGCCAAAAGGACAGGGACGAGCAGTTCTTC. Encoded protein: CASQKDRDEQFF. J is TRBJ2-1 and V is TRBV2, with 8 bases aligning to TRBD1. There are 12 residues in the CDR3. J was trimmed by 10 bases and V by 8 bases; bases with no gene match: 7. Germline CDR1 reads SNHLY; CDR2 reads FYNNEI.

This clonotype was detected ten times or more. The V and J genes are TRBV4-1 and TRBJ2-1, with 7 bases matching TRBD1. V was clipped by 0 bases and J by 2 bases; unmatched bases: 7. Germline CDR1 reads MGHRA; CDR2 reads YSYEKL. The CDR3 has 17 amino acids. The CDR3 here is CASSQEFGTVPYNEQFF. The CDR3 region has the DNA TGCGCCAGCAGCCAAGAATTTGGGACAGTGCCCTACAATGAGCAGTTCTTC.

A few counts support this clonotype. The rearrangement uses TRBV4-1 and TRBJ2-5, with 10 bases that match TRBD2. The CDR3 covers 16 residues. V was clipped by 1 base and J by 3 bases; unmatched bases: 5. Germline CDR1 reads MGHRA; CDR2 reads YSYEKL. CDR3 in amino acids: CASSQVRTSGEETQYF. As DNA, the CDR3 is TGCGCCAGCAGCCAAGTGAGGACTAGCGGAGAAGAGACCCAGTACTTC.

DNA for the CDR3: TGTGCCAGCAGCGTAGGGGCGGAAGAGACCCAGTACTTC. This codes for CASSVGAEETQYF. The chain recombines TRBV9 with TRBJ2-5; D ambiguous. Germline loops: CDR1 SGDLS, CDR2 YYNGEE. The CDR3 has 13 residues. Deletions cut 0 bases from V and 3 bases from J, with 6 bases between.

The chain recombines TRBV11-3 with TRBJ2-3, with 7 positions matching TRBD1. Germline V gives CDR1 SGHNT, CDR2 YENEEA. J lost 4 bases, V lost 4 bases, and 5 bases had no gene match. The CDR3 is made up of 14 amino acids. The CDR3 DNA reads TGTGCCAGCAGCTCCGGACAGGACCCAGATACGCAGTATTTT. Translating gives CASSSGQDPDTQYF.

This clonotype was observed a handful of times. This chain connects TRBV7-9 to TRBJ1-2; a weak D match, TRBD1 (6 bases). This CDR3 region has 15 residues. V was clipped by 5 bases and J by 3 bases, with 16 bases between them. The germline V gene has CDR1 SEHNR and CDR2 FQNEAQ (reference sequence). CDR3 DNA sequence: TGTGCCAGCAGCCCAGGGGAACAGGGCGACTATGGCTACACCTTC. It codes for CASSPGEQGDYGYTF.

V gene TRBV15 combines with J gene TRBJ2-2; the match to TRBD2 covers 7 bases. This CDR3 contains 16 residues. Germline CDR1 is LNHNV and CDR2 is YYDKDF (reference sequence). The V segment lost 3 bases and the J segment 0 bases; nucleotides outside the gene matches: 4. The CDR3 region has the DNA TGTGCCACCAGCAGGTTGGGGGGGACGAACACCGGGGAGCTGTTTTTT. This gives the protein CATSRLGGTNTGELFF.

The chain recombines TRBV7-3 with TRBJ2-1, with D hard to call. Germline V gives CDR1 SGHTA, CDR2 FQGTGA. V shed 2 bases and J shed 7 bases, with 15 bases lying between them. The CDR3 consists of 15 residues. The CDR3 here is CASSLGPRSANEQFF. The CDR3 bases are TGTGCCAGCAGCTTAGGGCCTAGATCGGCTAATGAGCAGTTCTTC.

As regards this clonotype: It may be a read error: a sequence one base away is much more abundant. The chain combines TRBV29-1 with TRBJ2-1, with TRBD2 matching over 7 bases. CDR1 is SQVTM and CDR2 is ANQGSEA in the germline V gene. J lost 0 bases, V lost 4 bases, and 9 bases had no gene match. This CDR3 spans 16 amino acids. The CDR3 region has the DNA TGCAGCGTTGGGGGACTACCATCCAGCTCCTACAATGAGCAGTTCTTC. This translates into CSVGGLPSSSYNEQFF.

This chain uses TRBV11-3 with TRBJ2-1; D not resolved. Germline loops: CDR1 SGHNT, CDR2 YENEEA. The CDR3 length is 15 residues. Trimming removed 1 base from V and 8 bases from J, with 15 bases in between. CDR3 sequence: CASSLGSNPIYEQFF. The CDR3 bases are TGTGCCAGCAGCTTAGGTAGCAACCCCATCTATGAGCAGTTCTTC. The variable domain in full, with the rest retrieved from reference TRBV11-3 and TRBJ2-1, is EAGVVQSPRYKIIEKKQPVAFWCNPISGHNTLYWYLQNLGQGPELLIRYENEEAVDDSQLPKDRFSAERLKGVDSTLKIQPAELGDSAVYLCASSLGSNPIYEQFFGPGTRLTVL.

The table lists this clonotype with a few counts. This chain joins TRBV5-1 and TRBJ2-1; D gene unclear. V lost 5 bases and J 6 bases, leaving 21 bases between the germline ends. The CDR3 loop spans 16 amino acids. The germline gives CDR1 SGHRS, CDR2 YFSETQ. CDR3 sequence reads: CASSHAAASFSNEQFF. DNA of the CDR3: TGCGCCAGCAGTCATGCTGCGGCCTCGTTTAGCAATGAGCAGTTCTTC.